These 3 T cell receptor beta chains were all obtained from the same sample, sequenced in a study of radiation and T cells in renal cell carcinoma. Stated time point: blood 4 weeks post-SBRT, at nephrectomy. The treatment denotes: 15 Gy SBRT to primary tumor, nephrectomy 4 weeks later. The data were produced by immunoSEQ multiplex PCR, yet TCRdb's version contains in-frame clones alone and is incomplete. This sample has about 73,000 clones, with over 80% found just once. The specimen comprised blood, sampled from a patient whose treatment included radiotherapy and nephrectomy. The receptors come from a woman aged 60-75 years with renal cell carcinoma.

The CDR3 DNA follows: TGTGCCAGCAGCTTTTCCGCCGGCTACAATGAGCAGTTCTTC. It encodes CASSFSAGYNEQFF. The chain uses TRBV7-2 and TRBJ2-1; no definite D call. The CDR3 covers 14 residues. The germline V gene has CDR1 SGHTA and CDR2 FQGNSA. The V end lost 3 bases, the J end lost 3 bases, and 9 bases lay between the germline ends.

The chain joins TRBV5-1 to TRBJ1-6; D is unclear. The germline V and J ends were trimmed by 0 bases and 10 bases, with 11 bases remaining between them. The CDR3 consists of 14 residues. CDR1 is SGHRS and CDR2 is YFSETQ in the germline V gene. The CDR3 loop is CASSLVGLNSPLHF. CDR3 in DNA: TGCGCCAGCAGCTTGGTAGGGTTAAACTCACCCCTCCACTTT.

This clone has more than one count but fewer than ten. The chain is built from TRBV5-1 and TRBJ2-1; weak D call: TRBD2 (5 bases). Trimming left V 0 bases short and J 0 bases short, with 13 bases between. The CDR3 is made up of 17 amino acids. Germline V gene data show CDR1 as SGHRS and CDR2 as YFSETQ. The CDR3 DNA reads TGCGCCAGCAGCTTGGGGTCGGTAGCGCCCTCCTACAATGAGCAGTTCTTC. Translated: CASSLGSVAPSYNEQFF.